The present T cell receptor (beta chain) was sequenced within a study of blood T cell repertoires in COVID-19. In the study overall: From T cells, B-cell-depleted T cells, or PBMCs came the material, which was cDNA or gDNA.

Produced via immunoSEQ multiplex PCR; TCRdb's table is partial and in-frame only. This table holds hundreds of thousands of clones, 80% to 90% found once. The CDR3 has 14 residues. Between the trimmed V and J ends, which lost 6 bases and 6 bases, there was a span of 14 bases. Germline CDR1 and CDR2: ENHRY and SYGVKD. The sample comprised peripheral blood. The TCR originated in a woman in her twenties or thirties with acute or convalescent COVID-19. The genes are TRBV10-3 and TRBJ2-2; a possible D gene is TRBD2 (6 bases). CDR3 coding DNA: TGTGCCATCAGGTTGGAGGGGTTGGCCGGGGAGCTGTTTTTT. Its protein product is CAIRLEGLAGELFF.